These T cell receptor beta chains were read from a single sample in a study of blood T cells in healthy people across ages. Using its own MiXCR run on the 5' RACE reads, TCRdb lists one record per CDR3 protein. The sample lists over 1,300,000 distinct CDR3 sequences, roughly 64% occurring once. Input material: blood. The receptors stem from a man aged 18 to 35 in good health. Both conserved end residues are part of each CDR3. The D gene is left open where the match is weak. The size entry is marked missing in some rows and otherwise reads once, few, many or a size class.

J | D | size | V | CDR3 | DNA
TRBJ2-1 | NA | NA | TRBV15 | CATSPRWGNEQFF | TGTGCCACCAGCCCCCGGTGGGGAAATGAGCAGTTCTTC
TRBJ2-7 | TRBD1 | NA | TRBV4-3 | CASSPYIDRDYEQYF | TGCGCCAGCAGTCCTTACATAGACAGGGATTACGAGCAGTACTTC
TRBJ2-2 | NA | NA | TRBV5-5 | CASSLRTQEDTGELFF | TGTGCCAGCAGCTTGCGGACACAGGAGGACACCGGGGAGCTGTTTTTT
TRBJ2-5 | NA | few | TRBV12-3/TRBV12-4 | CASRLLGKETQYF | TGTGCCAGCAGGCTTCTAGGAAAAGAGACCCAGTACTTC
TRBJ2-7 | NA | NA | TRBV6-2/TRBV6-3 | CASTDGGLGQYF | TGTGCCAGCACCGACGGGGGGCTGGGGCAGTACTTC
TRBJ1-2 | NA | NA | TRBV6-2/TRBV6-3 | CVSSRPPGYDNYGYTF | TGTGTCAGCAGTCGACCCCCAGGGTACGATAACTATGGCTACACCTTC
TRBJ2-7 | NA | few | TRBV4-1 | CASSQEGNEQYF | TGCGCCAGCAGCCAAGAGGGTAACGAGCAGTACTTC
TRBJ2-7 | NA | many | TRBV29-1 | CSVEDVGSSYEQYF | TGCAGCGTGGAGGACGTGGGTAGCTCCTACGAGCAGTACTTC
TRBJ2-4 | NA | NA | TRBV29-1 | CSVDGDRQSGETQYF | TGCAGCGTTGACGGGGACCGCCAAAGTGGGGAGACTCAGTACTTC
TRBJ1-2 | TRBD1 | NA | TRBV7-9 | CASSIHGTDVNYGYTF | TGTGCCAGCAGCATCCACGGGACAGATGTAAACTATGGCTACACCTTC
TRBJ2-7 | TRBD1 | NA | TRBV6-5 | CASRGTGTPMYEQYF | TGTGCCAGCCGCGGGACAGGGACCCCTATGTACGAGCAGTACTTC